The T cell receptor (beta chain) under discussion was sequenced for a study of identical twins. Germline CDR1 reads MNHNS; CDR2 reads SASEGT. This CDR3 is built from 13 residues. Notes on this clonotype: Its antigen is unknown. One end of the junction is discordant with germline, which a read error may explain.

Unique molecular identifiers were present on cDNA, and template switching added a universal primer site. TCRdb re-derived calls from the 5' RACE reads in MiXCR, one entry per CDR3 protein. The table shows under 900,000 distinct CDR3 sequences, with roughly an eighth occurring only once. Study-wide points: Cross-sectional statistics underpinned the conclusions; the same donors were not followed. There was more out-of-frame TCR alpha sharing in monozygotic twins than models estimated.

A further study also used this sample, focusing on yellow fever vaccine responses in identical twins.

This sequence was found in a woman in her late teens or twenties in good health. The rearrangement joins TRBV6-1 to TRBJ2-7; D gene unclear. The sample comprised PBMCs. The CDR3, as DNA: TGTGCCAGCTGTGAAGCATGGGTTGGCGAGCAGTACTTC. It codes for CASCEAWVGEQYF.